Below, one T cell receptor (beta chain) is given with its context. The antigen is not known. While unrecorded immune exposures were likely, the donors were nominally healthy when sampled. The source of the sample is a study of cytomegalovirus exposure and HLA in healthy donors. In the study overall: Prior work identified roughly 120 million unique TCR beta sequences in some 200 million T cells.

Overall study results and limits: Donors were assumed by presence/absence analyses to have roughly uniform sequencing depth.

PCR primers comprised 60 Vbeta and 13 Jbeta primers. The table came from immunoSEQ multiplex PCR; TCRdb's copy has only in-frame clones and leaves some out. Counted here are 100,000 or so clones, 76% occurring once; the ten biggest clones make up about 7.5%. This CDR3 has 15 residues. The germline gives CDR1 SGHRS, CDR2 YFSETQ. V lost 0 bases, J lost 7 bases, and 4 bases stayed unmatched. Source material: PBMCs. The rearrangement uses TRBV5-1 and TRBJ2-1; 10 bases align to TRBD2. The source is a man between 35 and 55 years old in good health and CMV-seropositive. The CDR3 here is CASSLGGLARNEQFF. CDR3 nucleotide sequence: TGCGCCAGCAGCTTGGGGGGACTAGCGAGGAATGAGCAGTTCTTC.